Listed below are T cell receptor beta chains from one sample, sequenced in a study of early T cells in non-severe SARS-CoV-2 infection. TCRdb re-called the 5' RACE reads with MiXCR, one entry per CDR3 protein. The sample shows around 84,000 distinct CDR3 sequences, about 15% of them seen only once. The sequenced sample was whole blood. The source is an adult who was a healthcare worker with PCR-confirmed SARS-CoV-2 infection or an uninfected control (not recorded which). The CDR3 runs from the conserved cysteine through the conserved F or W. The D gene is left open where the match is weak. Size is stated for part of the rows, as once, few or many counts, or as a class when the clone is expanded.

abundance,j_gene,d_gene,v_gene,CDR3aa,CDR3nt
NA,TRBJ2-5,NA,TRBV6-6,CASSYEGRETQYF,TGTGCCAGCAGTTACGAGGGCCGGGAGACCCAGTACTTC
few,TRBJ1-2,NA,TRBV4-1,CASSPRTLTNYGYTF,TGCGCCAGCAGCCCGCGGACACTCACTAACTATGGCTACACCTTC
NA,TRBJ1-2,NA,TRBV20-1,CSARDLNYGYTF,TGCAGTGCTAGAGACCTTAACTATGGCTACACCTTC
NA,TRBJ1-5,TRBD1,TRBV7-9,CASSSGQPDQPQHF,TGTGCCAGCAGCTCGGGACAGCCCGATCAGCCCCAGCATTTT
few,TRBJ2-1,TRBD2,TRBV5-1,CASTTGTSVLYEQFF,TGCGCCAGCACAACCGGGACTAGCGTCTTGTATGAGCAGTTCTTC
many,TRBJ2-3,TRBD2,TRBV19,CASSIPSGSTDTQYF,TGTGCCAGTAGTATCCCTAGCGGGAGCACAGATACGCAGTATTTT
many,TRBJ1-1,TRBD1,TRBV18,CASSSRQGFDTEAFF,TGTGCCAGCTCATCCCGACAGGGGTTTGACACTGAAGCTTTCTTT
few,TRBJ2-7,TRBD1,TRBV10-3,CAISESQGGLSYEQYF,TGTGCCATCAGTGAGTCGCAAGGGGGCCTCTCCTACGAGCAGTACTTC
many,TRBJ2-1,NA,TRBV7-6,CASSSLLRGITYNEQFF,TGTGCCAGCAGCTCTCTTCTTCGGGGTATCACCTACAATGAGCAGTTCTTC
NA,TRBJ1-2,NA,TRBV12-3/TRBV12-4,CASRPGTQEIRGYTF,TGTGCCAGCAGGCCCGGGACACAGGAAATACGGGGCTACACCTTC
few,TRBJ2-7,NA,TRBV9,CASSVDVSPSYEQYF,TGTGCCAGCAGCGTAGACGTGTCCCCATCCTACGAGCAGTACTTC
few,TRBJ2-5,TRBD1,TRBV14,CASSPGQGAMETQYF,TGTGCCAGCAGCCCCGGACAGGGGGCGATGGAGACCCAGTACTTC
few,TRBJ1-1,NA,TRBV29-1,CSVAGGSGTEAFF,TGCAGCGTTGCGGGAGGAAGCGGCACTGAAGCTTTCTTT
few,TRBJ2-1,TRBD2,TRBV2,CASLTSTYNEQFF,TGTGCCAGCCTGACTAGCACCTACAATGAGCAGTTCTTC
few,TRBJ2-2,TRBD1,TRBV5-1,CASSLAGQAGELFF,TGCGCCAGCAGCTTGGCCGGACAGGCCGGGGAGCTGTTTTTT
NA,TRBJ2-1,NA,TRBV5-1,CASSEEGASYNEQFF,TGCGCCAGCAGTGAGGAGGGGGCTTCCTACAACGAGCAGTTCTTC
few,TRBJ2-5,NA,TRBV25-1,CASSDALIQETQYF,TGTGCCAGCAGTGATGCACTGATCCAAGAGACCCAGTACTTC
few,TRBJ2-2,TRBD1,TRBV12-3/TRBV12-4,CASSFTGTGTYTGELFF,TGTGCCAGCAGTTTCACCGGGACAGGGACGTACACCGGGGAGCTGTTTTTT
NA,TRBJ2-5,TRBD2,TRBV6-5,CASSPASGRHETQYF,TGTGCCAGCAGCCCCGCTAGCGGGAGGCACGAGACCCAGTACTTC
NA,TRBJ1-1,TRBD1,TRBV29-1,CSVWHRGENTEAFF,TGCAGCGTTTGGCACAGGGGCGAGAACACTGAAGCTTTCTTT
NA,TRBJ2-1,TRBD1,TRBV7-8,CASSLVSGTGVYNEQFF,TGTGCCAGCAGCTTAGTCTCCGGGACAGGGGTCTACAATGAGCAGTTCTTC
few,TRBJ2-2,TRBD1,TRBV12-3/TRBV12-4,CASSWGQLLINTGELFF,TGTGCCAGCAGTTGGGGACAGCTCCTAATTAACACCGGGGAGCTGTTTTTT
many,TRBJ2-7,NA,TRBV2,CASSDNYEQYF,TGTGCCAGCAGTGATAACTACGAGCAGTACTTC
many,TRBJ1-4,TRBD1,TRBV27,CASSLQGATNEKLFF,TGTGCCAGCAGTTTACAGGGGGCAACTAATGAAAAACTGTTTTTT
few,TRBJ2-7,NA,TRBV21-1,CASSKRTGNPRREQYF,TGTGCCAGCAGCAAGCGGACAGGCAACCCCCGACGAGAGCAGTACTTC
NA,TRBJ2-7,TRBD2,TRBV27,CASSLSGTSAYEQYF,TGTGCCAGCAGTTTATCCGGGACTAGCGCTTACGAGCAGTACTTC
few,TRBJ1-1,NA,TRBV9,CASSPVGSREPAFF,TGTGCCAGCAGCCCGGTTGGATCCCGGGAGCCAGCTTTCTTT
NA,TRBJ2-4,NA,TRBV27,CASSYSGKNIQYF,TGTGCCAGCAGTTACTCGGGCAAAAACATTCAGTACTTC
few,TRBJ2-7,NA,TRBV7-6,CASSPEGNEQYF,TGTGCCAGCAGCCCCGAAGGGAACGAGCAGTACTTC
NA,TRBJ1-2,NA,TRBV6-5,CASSYDRLYGYTF,TGTGCCAGCAGTTACGACAGGCTCTATGGCTACACCTTC
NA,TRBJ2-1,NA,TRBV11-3,CASSSYDSSYNEQFF,TGTGCCAGCAGCTCCTATGATAGCTCCTACAATGAGCAGTTCTTC
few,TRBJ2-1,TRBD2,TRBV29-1,CSVLWTSGFNEQFF,TGCAGCGTGCTCTGGACTAGCGGATTCAATGAGCAGTTCTTC
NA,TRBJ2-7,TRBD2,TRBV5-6,CASSLGRGTRSEQYF,TGTGCCAGCAGCTTGGGACGAGGGACTAGAAGCGAGCAGTACTTC
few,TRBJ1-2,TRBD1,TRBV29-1,CSVVGTGGNYGYTF,TGCAGCGTTGTAGGGACAGGGGGAAACTATGGCTACACCTTC
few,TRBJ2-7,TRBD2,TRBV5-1,CASSYLAGVEYEQYF,TGCGCCAGCAGCTACCTAGCGGGAGTGGAATACGAGCAGTACTTC
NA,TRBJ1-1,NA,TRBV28,CASSGLTNTEAFF,TGTGCCAGCAGTGGGCTTACGAACACTGAAGCTTTCTTT
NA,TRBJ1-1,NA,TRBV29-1,CSVLQLNTEAFF,TGCAGCGTACTACAGCTGAACACTGAAGCTTTCTTT
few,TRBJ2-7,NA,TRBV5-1,CASSSHEEQYF,TGCGCCAGCAGCTCCCATGAAGAGCAGTACTTC
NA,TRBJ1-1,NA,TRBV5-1,CASSSSNQNTEAFF,TGCGCCAGCAGCTCGAGCAACCAGAACACTGAAGCTTTCTTT
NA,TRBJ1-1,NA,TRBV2,CASSERGGRTEAFF,TGTGCCAGCAGTGAAAGGGGGGGCCGCACTGAAGCTTTCTTT
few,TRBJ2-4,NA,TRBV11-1,CASSNPRDGGNIQYF,TGTGCCAGCAGCAACCCCAGAGACGGTGGAAACATTCAGTACTTC
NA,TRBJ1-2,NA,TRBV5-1,CASSIAGDGYTF,TGCGCCAGCAGTATAGCAGGGGACGGCTACACCTTC
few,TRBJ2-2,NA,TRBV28,CATISMRQGITGELFF,TGTGCCACCATATCGATGAGACAAGGAATCACCGGGGAGCTGTTTTTT
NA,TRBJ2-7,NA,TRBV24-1,CATSGPGPKKGDASYEQYF,TGTGCCACCAGTGGGCCGGGCCCAAAAAAAGGGGACGCCTCCTACGAGCAGTACTTC